The 5 T cell receptor beta chains in this list originate from one sample, sequenced in a study of blood T cell repertoires in COVID-19. The method was immunoSEQ multiplex PCR; TCRdb's version includes in-frame clones alone and lacks a portion of them. The data show 100,000 or so clones, around 85% seen once. The source material was peripheral blood. The receptors here all came from a woman aged 70-85 years with active or convalescent COVID-19.

Worth noting for this clone: The same CDR3 is also encoded by other DNA sequences in this sample. V usage is TRBV9 and J usage is TRBJ1-2; 8 nucleotides align to TRBD1. The germline CDR1 and CDR2 sequences are SGDLS and YYNGEE. This CDR3 has 14 amino acids. The ends lost 3 bases at V and 1 base at J; junction bases unmatched: 2. CDR3 protein: CASSAGQGNYGYTF. The CDR3 region has the DNA TGTGCCAGCAGCGCTGGACAGGGTAACTATGGCTACACCTTC.

V is TRBV6-5 and J is TRBJ2-3; D not certain. V shed 2 bases and J shed 6 bases, with 9 bases lying between them. The length of the CDR3 is 13 residues. Germline CDR1 reads MNHEY; CDR2 reads SVGAGI. CDR3 in amino acids: CASSYRSSDTQYF. In DNA, the CDR3 is TGTGCCAGCAGTTACAGGAGTAGCGATACGCAGTATTTT.

The V call is TRBV24-1, the J call TRBJ1-2, with 8 bases fitting TRBD1. CDR1 KGHDR and CDR2 SFDVKD come from the germline V gene. The CDR3 loop spans 16 amino acids. The junction had 10 bases not matched to a gene; V was cut back by 3 bases and J by 5 bases. The CDR3 DNA follows: TGTGCCACCAGTGATCCGAACGGCGGACAGGGTTATGGCTACACCTTC. As protein: CATSDPNGGQGYGYTF.

This clone was found once. The V and J genes are TRBV4-1 and TRBJ1-6; D call uncertain. From germline, CDR1 is MGHRA and CDR2 YSYEKL. This CDR3 has 18 amino acids. V gave up 0 bases and J gave up 0 bases, with 12 bases separating them. For the CDR3, the DNA is TGCGCCAGCAGCCAAGAGGGTCCCCGGAGCTCCTATAATTCACCCCTCCACTTT. Its protein is CASSQEGPRSSYNSPLHF.

This clone was recorded a few times. This chain links TRBV18 with TRBJ1-4; the D gene is possibly TRBD1 (6 bases). V was cut by 3 bases and J by 0 bases, with 26 bases left in between. Germline assignment: CDR1 KGHSH and CDR2 LQKENI. The CDR3 extends over 21 amino acids. The CDR3 here is CASSPRPIAGTMPSTNEKLFF. Here the CDR3 DNA reads TGTGCCAGCTCACCTCGCCCCATTGCCGGGACAATGCCCTCAACTAATGAAAAACTGTTTTTT.